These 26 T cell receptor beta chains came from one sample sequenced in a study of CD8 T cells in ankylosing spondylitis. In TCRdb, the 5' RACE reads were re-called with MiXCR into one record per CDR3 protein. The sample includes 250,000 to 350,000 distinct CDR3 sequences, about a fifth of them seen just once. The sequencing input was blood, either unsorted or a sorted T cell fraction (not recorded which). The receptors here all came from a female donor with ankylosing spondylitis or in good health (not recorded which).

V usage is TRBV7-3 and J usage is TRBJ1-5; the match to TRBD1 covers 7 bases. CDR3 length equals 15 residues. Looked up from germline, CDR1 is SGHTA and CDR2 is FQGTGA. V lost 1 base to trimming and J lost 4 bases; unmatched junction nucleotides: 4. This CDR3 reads CASSLRRGQNQPQHF. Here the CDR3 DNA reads TGTGCCAGCAGCTTAAGGAGGGGGCAAAATCAGCCCCAGCATTTT. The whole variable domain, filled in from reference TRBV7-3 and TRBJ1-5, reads GAGVSQTPSNKVTEKGKYVELRCDPISGHTALYWYRQSLGQGPEFLIYFQGTGAADDSGLPNDRFFAVRPEGSVSTLKIQRTERGDSAVYLCASSLRRGQNQPQHFGDGTRLSIL.

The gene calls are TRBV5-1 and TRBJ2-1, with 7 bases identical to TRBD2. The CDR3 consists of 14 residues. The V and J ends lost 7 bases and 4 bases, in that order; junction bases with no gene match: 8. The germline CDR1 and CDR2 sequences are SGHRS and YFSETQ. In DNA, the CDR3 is TGCGCCAGCCGCGGGAGCGGGAAGTACAATGAGCAGTTCTTC. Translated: CASRGSGKYNEQFF.

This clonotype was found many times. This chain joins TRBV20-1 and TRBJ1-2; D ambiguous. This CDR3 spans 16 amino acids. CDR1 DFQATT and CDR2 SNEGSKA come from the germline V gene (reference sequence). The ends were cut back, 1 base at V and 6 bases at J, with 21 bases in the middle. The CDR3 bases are TGCAGTGCTAGAGTAAGGCAGTTCCCCGCAGGCCATGGCTACACCTTC. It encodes CSARVRQFPAGHGYTF.

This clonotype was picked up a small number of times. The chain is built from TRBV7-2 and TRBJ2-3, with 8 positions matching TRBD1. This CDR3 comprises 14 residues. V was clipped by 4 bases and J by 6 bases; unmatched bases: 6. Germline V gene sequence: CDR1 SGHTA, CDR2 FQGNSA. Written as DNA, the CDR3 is TGTGCCAGCAGCTACGACAGGGGATTCGATACGCAGTATTTT. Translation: CASSYDRGFDTQYF.

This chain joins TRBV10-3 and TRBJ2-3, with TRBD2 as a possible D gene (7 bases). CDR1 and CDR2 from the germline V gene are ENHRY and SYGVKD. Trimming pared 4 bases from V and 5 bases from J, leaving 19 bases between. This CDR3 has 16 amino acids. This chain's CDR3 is CAISALAGAIGDTQYF. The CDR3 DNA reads TGTGCCATCAGTGCCCTGGCGGGGGCGATTGGAGATACGCAGTATTTT.

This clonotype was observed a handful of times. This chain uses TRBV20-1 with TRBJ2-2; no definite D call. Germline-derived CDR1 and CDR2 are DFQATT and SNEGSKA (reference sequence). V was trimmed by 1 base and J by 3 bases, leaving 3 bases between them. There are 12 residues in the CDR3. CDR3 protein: CSARGYTGELFF. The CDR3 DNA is TGCAGTGCTAGAGGTTACACCGGGGAGCTGTTTTTT.

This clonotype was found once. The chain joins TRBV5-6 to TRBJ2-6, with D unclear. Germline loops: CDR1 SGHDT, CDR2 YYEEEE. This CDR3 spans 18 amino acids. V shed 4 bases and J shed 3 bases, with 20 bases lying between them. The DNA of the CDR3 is TGTGCCAGCAGCCCACCGATGGGAATGGGCAGTGGGGCCAACGTCCTGACTTTC. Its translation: CASSPPMGMGSGANVLTF.

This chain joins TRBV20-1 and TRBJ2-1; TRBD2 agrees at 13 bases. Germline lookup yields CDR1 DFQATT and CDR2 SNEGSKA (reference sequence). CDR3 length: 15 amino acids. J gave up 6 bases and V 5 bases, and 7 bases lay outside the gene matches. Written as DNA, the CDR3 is TGCAGTGCTCCCGGGACTAGCGGGACCGTCAATGAGCAGTTCTTC. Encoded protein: CSAPGTSGTVNEQFF.

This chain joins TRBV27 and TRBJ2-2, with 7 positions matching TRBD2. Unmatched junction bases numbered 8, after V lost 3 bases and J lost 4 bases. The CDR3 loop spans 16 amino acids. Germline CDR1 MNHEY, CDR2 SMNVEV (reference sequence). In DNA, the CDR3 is TGTGCCAGCAGTTTTAACGGGAGGTACGGCACCGGGGAGCTGTTTTTT. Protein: CASSFNGRYGTGELFF.

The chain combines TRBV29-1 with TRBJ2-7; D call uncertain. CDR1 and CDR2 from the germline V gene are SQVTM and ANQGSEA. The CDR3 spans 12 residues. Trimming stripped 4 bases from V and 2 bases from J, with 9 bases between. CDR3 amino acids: CSVVISPYEQYF. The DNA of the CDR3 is TGCAGCGTTGTTATCAGCCCCTACGAGCAGTACTTC.

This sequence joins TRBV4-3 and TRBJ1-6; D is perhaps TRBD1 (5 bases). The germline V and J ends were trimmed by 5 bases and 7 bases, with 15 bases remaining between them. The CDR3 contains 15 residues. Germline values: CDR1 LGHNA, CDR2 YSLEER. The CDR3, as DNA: TGCGCCAGCAGCTTGATCAGGGTCAGAAATTCACCCCTCCACTTT. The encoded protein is CASSLIRVRNSPLHF.

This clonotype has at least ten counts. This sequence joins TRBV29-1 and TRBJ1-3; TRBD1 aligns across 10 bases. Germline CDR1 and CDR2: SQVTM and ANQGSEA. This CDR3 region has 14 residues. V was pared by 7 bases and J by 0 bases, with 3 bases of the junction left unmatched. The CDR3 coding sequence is TGCAGCGCCCGGGACAGGGGCTCTGGAAACACCATATATTTT. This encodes CSARDRGSGNTIYF.

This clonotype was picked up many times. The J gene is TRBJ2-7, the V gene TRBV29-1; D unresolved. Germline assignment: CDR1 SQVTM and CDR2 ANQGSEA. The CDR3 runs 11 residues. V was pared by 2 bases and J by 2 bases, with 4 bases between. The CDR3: CSVEWAYEQYF. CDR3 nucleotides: TGCAGCGTTGAATGGGCCTACGAGCAGTACTTC.

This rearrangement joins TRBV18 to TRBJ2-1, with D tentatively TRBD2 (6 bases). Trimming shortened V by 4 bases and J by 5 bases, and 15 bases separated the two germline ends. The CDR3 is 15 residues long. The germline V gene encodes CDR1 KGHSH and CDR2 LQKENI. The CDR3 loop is CASSQTGERNNEQFF. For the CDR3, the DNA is TGTGCCAGCTCACAAACGGGAGAAAGAAACAATGAGCAGTTCTTC. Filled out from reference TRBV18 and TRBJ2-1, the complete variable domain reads NAGVMQNPRHLVRRRGQEARLRCSPMKGHSHVYWYRQLPEEGLKFMVYLQKENIIDESGMPKERFSAEFPKEGPSILRIQQVVRGDSAAYFCASSQTGERNNEQFFGPGTRLTVL.

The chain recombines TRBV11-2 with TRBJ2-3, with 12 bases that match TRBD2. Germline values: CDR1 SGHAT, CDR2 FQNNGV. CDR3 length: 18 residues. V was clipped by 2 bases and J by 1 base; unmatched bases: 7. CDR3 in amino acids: CASSLRLAGGPRTDTQYF. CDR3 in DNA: TGTGCCAGCAGCTTACGTCTAGCGGGAGGGCCGCGCACAGATACGCAGTATTTT.

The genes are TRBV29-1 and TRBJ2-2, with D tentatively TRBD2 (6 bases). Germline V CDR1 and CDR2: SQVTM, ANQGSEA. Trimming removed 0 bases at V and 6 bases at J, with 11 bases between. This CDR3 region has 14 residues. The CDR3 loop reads CSVEESAGSGELFF. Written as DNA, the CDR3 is TGCAGCGTTGAAGAATCGGCGGGGTCCGGGGAGCTGTTTTTT.

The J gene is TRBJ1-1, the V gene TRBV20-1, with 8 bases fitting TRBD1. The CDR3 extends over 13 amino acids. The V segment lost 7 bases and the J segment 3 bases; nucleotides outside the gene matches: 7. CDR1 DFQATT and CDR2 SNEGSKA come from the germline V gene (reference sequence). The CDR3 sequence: CSVPQGADTEAFF. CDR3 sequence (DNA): TGCAGTGTTCCCCAGGGGGCCGACACTGAAGCTTTCTTT.

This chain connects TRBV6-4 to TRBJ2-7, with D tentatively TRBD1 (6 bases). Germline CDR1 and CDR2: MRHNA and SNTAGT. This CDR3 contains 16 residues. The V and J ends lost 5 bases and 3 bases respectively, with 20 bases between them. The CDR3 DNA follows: TGTGCCAGCAGTAGATCCGGGACATGGAGCCTCTACGAGCAGTACTTC. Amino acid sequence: CASSRSGTWSLYEQYF.

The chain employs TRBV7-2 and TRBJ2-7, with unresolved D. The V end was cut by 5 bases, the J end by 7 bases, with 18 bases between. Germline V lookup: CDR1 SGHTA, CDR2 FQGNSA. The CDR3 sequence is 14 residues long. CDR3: CASSTGPGPGEQYF. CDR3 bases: TGTGCCAGCAGCACGGGTCCCGGACCTGGGGAGCAGTACTTC.

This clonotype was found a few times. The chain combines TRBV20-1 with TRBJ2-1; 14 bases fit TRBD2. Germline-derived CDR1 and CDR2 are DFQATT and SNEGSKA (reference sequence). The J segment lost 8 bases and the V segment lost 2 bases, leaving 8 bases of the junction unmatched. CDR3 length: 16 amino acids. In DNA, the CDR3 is TGCAGTGCTAGAAAAGGGGGACTAGCGGGAGAGGATGAGCAGTTCTTC. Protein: CSARKGGLAGEDEQFF.

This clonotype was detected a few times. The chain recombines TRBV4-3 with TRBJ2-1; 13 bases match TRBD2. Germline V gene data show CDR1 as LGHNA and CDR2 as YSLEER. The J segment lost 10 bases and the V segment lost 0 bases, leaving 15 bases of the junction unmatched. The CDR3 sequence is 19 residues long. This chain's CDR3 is CASSQERGRGLAGVAEQFF. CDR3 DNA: TGCGCCAGCAGCCAAGAGAGGGGAAGAGGACTAGCGGGAGTGGCGGAGCAGTTCTTC.

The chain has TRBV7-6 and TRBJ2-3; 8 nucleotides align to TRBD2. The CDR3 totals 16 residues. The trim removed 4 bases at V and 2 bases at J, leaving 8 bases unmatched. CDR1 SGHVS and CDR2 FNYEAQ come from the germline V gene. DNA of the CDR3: TGTGCCAGCAGCTACAACTCACTAGCGGACACAGATACGCAGTATTTT. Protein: CASSYNSLADTDTQYF.

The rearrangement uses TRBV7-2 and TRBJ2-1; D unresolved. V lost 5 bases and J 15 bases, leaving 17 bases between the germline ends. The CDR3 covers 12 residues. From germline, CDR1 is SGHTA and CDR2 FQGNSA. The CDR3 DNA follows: TGTGCCAGCAGCCCAGACCGGCTTCCCCCGTTCTTC. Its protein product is CASSPDRLPPFF. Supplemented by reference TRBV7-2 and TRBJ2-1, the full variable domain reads GAGVSQSPSNKVTEKGKDVELRCDPISGHTALYWYRQSLGQGLEFLIYFQGNSAPDKSGLPSDRFSAERTGGSVSTLTIQRTQQEDSAVYLCASSPDRLPPFFGPGTRLTVL.

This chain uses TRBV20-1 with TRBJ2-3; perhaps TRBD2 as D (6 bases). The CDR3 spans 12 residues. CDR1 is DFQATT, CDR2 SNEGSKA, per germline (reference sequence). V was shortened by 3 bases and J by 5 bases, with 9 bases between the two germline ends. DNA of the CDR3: TGCAGTGCTAGTGGGCGGGGAGATACGCAGTATTTT. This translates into CSASGRGDTQYF.

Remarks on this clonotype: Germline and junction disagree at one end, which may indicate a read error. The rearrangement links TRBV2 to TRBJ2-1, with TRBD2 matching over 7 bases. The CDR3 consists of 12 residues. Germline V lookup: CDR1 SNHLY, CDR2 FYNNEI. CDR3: CASSEAFQRLAF. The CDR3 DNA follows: TGTGCCAGCAGTGAAGCATTCCAAAGACTAGCCTTC.

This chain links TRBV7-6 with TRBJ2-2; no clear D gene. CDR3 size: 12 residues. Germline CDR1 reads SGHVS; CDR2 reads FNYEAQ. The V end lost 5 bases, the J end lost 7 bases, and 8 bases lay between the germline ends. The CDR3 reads CASSPLGGELFF. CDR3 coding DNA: TGTGCCAGCAGCCCCTTGGGCGGGGAGCTGTTTTTT.